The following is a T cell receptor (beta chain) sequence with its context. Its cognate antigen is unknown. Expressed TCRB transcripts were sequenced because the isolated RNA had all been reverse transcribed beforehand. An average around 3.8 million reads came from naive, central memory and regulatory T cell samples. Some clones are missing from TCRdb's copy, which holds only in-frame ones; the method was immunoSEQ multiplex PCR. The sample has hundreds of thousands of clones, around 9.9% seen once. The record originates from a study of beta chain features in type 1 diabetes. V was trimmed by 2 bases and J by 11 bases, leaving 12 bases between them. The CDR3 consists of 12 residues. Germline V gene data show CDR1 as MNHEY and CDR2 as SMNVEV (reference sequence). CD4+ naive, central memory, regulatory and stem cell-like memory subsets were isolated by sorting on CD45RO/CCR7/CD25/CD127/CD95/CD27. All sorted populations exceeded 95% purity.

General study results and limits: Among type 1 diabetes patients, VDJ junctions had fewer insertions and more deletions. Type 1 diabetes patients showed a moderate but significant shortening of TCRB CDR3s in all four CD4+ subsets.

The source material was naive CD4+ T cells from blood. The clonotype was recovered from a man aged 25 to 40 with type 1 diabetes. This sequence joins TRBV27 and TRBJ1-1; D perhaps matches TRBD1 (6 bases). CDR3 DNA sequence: TGTGCCAGCAGTTTAAGAGGGGGTCGGGCTTTCTTT. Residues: CASSLRGGRAFF.